This TCR beta chain was captured in a study of blood T cell repertoires in COVID-19. V lost 7 bases and J lost 3; bases outside the gene matches: 2. The CDR3 runs to 12 residues. Germline V gene data show CDR1 as LNHDA and CDR2 as SQIVND (reference sequence). Study processing details: Cell counts per sample came from amplifying reference gene primers. Generated by immunoSEQ multiplex PCR, the TCRdb table keeps only in-frame clones and is missing some. V and J calls and clone size follow that table, whereas D and trimming were derived from the DNA. The table lists fewer than 350,000 clones, roughly 86% of them singletons.

Source material: PBMCs or T cells enriched from blood (not recorded which). This TCR was sampled from a young woman who had been exposed to COVID-19. The V call is TRBV19, the J call TRBJ2-5; 7 bases match TRBD1. The CDR3 region is CASTQGEETQYF. The CDR3 coding sequence is TGTGCCAGTACGCAGGGGGAAGAGACCCAGTACTTC.